Below are 25 T cell receptor beta chains sequenced from a single sample in a study of CD4+ T cells in melanoma. Produced via immunoSEQ multiplex PCR; TCRdb's table is partial and in-frame only. The sample has 55,000 or so clones, more than 60% seen once. Sequencing was done on a sample of tumor tissue. The receptors here all came from a human donor with melanoma.

The chain uses TRBV5-5 and TRBJ1-6; D is perhaps TRBD1 (6 bases). CDR3 length equals 14 residues. The V gene lost 6 bases and the J gene lost 9 bases, with 16 bases spanning the gap. Germline V lookup: CDR1 SGHKS, CDR2 YYEKEE (reference sequence). The CDR3 region has the DNA TGTGCCAGCAACAAAGACAGGTTATTTTCACCCCTCCACTTT. Protein sequence: CASNKDRLFSPLHF.

This chain uses TRBV19 with TRBJ2-3; D might be TRBD1 or TRBD2, each matching 6 bases. This CDR3 region has 15 residues. V was shortened by 3 bases and J by 5 bases, with 15 bases between the two germline ends. Germline V gene data show CDR1 as LNHDA and CDR2 as SQIVND (reference sequence). The CDR3 region is CASSIFWGARDTQYF. As DNA, the CDR3 is TGTGCCAGTAGTATTTTTTGGGGGGCAAGAGATACGCAGTATTTT.

The chain employs TRBV27 and TRBJ2-7; D is undetermined. This CDR3 has 13 amino acids. Between the trimmed V and J ends, which lost 3 bases and 6 bases, there was a span of 12 bases. CDR1 is MNHEY and CDR2 is SMNVEV in the germline V gene (reference sequence). CDR3 bases: TGTGCCAGCAGTTTGCCCGGGTTGAGCGAGCAGTACTTC. Encoded protein: CASSLPGLSEQYF.

This clone came up a few times. The CDR3 coding sequence is TGCGCCAGCAGCTCCCCTCCTAGCAATGAGCAGTTCTTC. This sequence encodes CASSSPPSNEQFF. The chain couples TRBV5-1 to TRBJ2-1; no clear D. The germline CDR1 and CDR2 sequences are SGHRS and YFSETQ. Trimming removed 3 bases from V and 6 bases from J, with 10 bases in between. The CDR3 is 13 amino acids.

In this sample, this clone turned up once. The CDR3 is CASSFNPSLTPNEKLFF. Written as DNA, the CDR3 is TGTGCCAGCAGCTTTAATCCCAGCCTAACCCCTAATGAAAAACTGTTTTTT. The V gene is TRBV7-8, the J gene TRBJ1-4; no firm D call. The germline V gene encodes CDR1 SGHVS and CDR2 FQNEAQ. The CDR3 is 17 amino acids. Trimming took 3 bases from V and 3 from J, leaving 17 bases between them.

This clone was recorded at least ten times. V is TRBV10-3 and J is TRBJ2-7; D is undetermined. The CDR3 runs to 11 residues. Germline V gene data show CDR1 as ENHRY and CDR2 as SYGVKD. V lost 3 bases to trimming and J lost 3 bases, with 3 bases between them. Here the CDR3 reads CAISEGYEQYF. The CDR3 nucleotides are TGTGCCATCAGTGAAGGCTACGAGCAGTACTTC.

This chain joins TRBV19 and TRBJ2-5; D uncertain. CDR1 is LNHDA and CDR2 is SQIVND in the germline V gene (reference sequence). V was trimmed by 0 bases and J by 2 bases, leaving 10 bases between them. The CDR3 consists of 15 residues. CDR3 DNA: TGTGCCAGTAGTATAGATCTTTGGGGTCAAGAGACCCAGTACTTC. Translation: CASSIDLWGQETQYF.

This clone occurred a few times. The genes are TRBV21-1 and TRBJ2-1; the D segment call TRBD2 is taken from the table without a DNA check. TRBV21-1 is a known pseudogene. The CDR3 spans 13 residues. Written as DNA, the CDR3 is TGTGCCAGCAGCAAAAACCGGGTCGATGAGCAGTTCTTC. Its protein product is CASSKNRVDEQFF.

The CDR3 reads CASSAWGGSPSYEQYF. The DNA for the CDR3 is TGTGCCAGCAGCGCTTGGGGAGGGTCCCCGAGCTACGAGCAGTACTTC. The rearrangement links TRBV2 to TRBJ2-7; 7 nucleotides line up with TRBD2. The trim removed 6 bases at V and 3 bases at J, leaving 14 bases unmatched. The germline CDR1 and CDR2 sequences are SNHLY and FYNNEI. The length of the CDR3 is 16 residues. The whole variable domain, filled in from reference TRBV2 and TRBJ2-7, reads EPEVTQTPSHQVTQMGQEVILRCVPISNHLYFYWYRQILGQKVEFLVSFYNNEISEKSEIFDDQFSVERPDGSNFTLKIRSTKLEDSAMYFCASSAWGGSPSYEQYFGPGTRLTVT.

This sequence joins TRBV5-8 and TRBJ1-1; TRBD1 is a possible D gene (5 bases). This CDR3 spans 13 amino acids. Per germline, CDR1 SGHTS and CDR2 YDEGEE. Trimming took 2 bases from V and 2 from J, leaving 7 bases between them. The CDR3 coding sequence is TGTGCCAGCAGCTTAGACAGTAACACTGAAGCTTTCTTT. This sequence encodes CASSLDSNTEAFF.

This clone was seen more than once but under ten times. This chain links TRBV28 with TRBJ2-2; TRBD1 agrees at 9 bases. Germline V lookup: CDR1 MDHEN, CDR2 SYDVKM. The CDR3 extends over 16 amino acids. With 2 bases clipped from V and 1 base from J, the junction kept 2 bases outside the gene matches. DNA of the CDR3: TGTGCCAGCAGTTTAAGACAGGGGGTGAACACCGGGGAGCTGTTTTTT. This codes for CASSLRQGVNTGELFF.

This clone was picked up many times. This rearrangement joins TRBV7-3 to TRBJ2-7; 10 bases agree with TRBD1. In germline, CDR1 is SGHTA, CDR2 FQGTGA. This CDR3 comprises 13 residues. Trimming cost V 8 bases and J 3 bases; bases outside gene matches: 4. The CDR3 loop is CASGRDRGYEQYF. CDR3 nucleotides: TGTGCCAGCGGTCGGGACAGGGGCTACGAGCAGTACTTC.

In its sample, this clone was seen a few times. CDR3 DNA sequence: TGCAGCGCAGCCGGGACAGGGCGAACTGAAGCTTTCTTT. Protein product: CSAAGTGRTEAFF. The chain joins TRBV29-1 to TRBJ1-1; TRBD1 aligns across 9 bases. After removal of 7 bases from V and 5 bases from J, the junction contained 8 bases not matched to a gene. The CDR3 sequence is 13 residues long. Germline-derived CDR1 and CDR2 are SQVTM and ANQGSEA.

This clone was counted ten times or more. The chain recombines TRBV2 with TRBJ1-1; maybe TRBD1 (5 bases). The CDR3 has 14 amino acids. CDR1 and CDR2 (germline): SNHLY, FYNNEI. V was pared by 4 bases and J by 1 base, with 10 bases between. As DNA, the CDR3 is TGTGCCAGCAGTGGCCCGACAGAGAACACTGAAGCTTTCTTT. Translation gives CASSGPTENTEAFF.

The chain carries TRBV7-9 and TRBJ2-1; D not resolved. The germline V and J ends were trimmed by 3 bases and 8 bases, with 5 bases remaining between them. CDR1 and CDR2 (germline): SEHNR, FQNEAQ (reference sequence). CDR3 length equals 11 residues. The CDR3 nucleotides are TGTGCCAGCAGCTTGGCCTATGAGCAGTTCTTC. Its protein is CASSLAYEQFF.

In its sample, this clone was seen once. CDR3 in amino acids: CAISNDRVDEKLFF. CDR3 nucleotide sequence: TGTGCCATCAGCAACGACAGGGTGGATGAAAAACTGTTTTTT. This chain uses TRBV10-3 with TRBJ1-4; 7 bases are shared with TRBD1. The CDR3 has 14 amino acids. Germline CDR1 ENHRY, CDR2 SYGVKD. The J segment lost 6 bases and the V segment lost 6 bases, leaving 7 bases of the junction unmatched.

The chain links TRBV7-9 to TRBJ1-1; TRBD1 matches 9 bases. Germline V lookup: CDR1 SEHNR, CDR2 FQNEAQ (reference sequence). The CDR3 is 15 residues long. V was pared by 5 bases and J by 4 bases, with 8 bases of the junction left unmatched. This CDR3 is CASSLRDRATTEAFF. The DNA for the CDR3 is TGTGCCAGCAGCCTCCGGGACAGGGCGACCACTGAAGCTTTCTTT.

The V and J genes are TRBV6-5 and TRBJ1-5; a weak D match, TRBD1 (6 bases). Trimming pared 5 bases from V and 4 bases from J, leaving 12 bases between. The CDR3 sequence is 14 residues long. In germline, CDR1 is MNHEY, CDR2 SVGAGI. CDR3 sequence reads: CASSGATGNQPQHF. CDR3 bases: TGTGCCAGCAGTGGCGCGACAGGTAATCAGCCCCAGCATTTT.

The gene calls are TRBV14 and TRBJ2-7; D is unclear. In germline, CDR1 is SGHDN, CDR2 FVKESK. Trimming stripped 1 base from V and 1 base from J, with 5 bases between. The CDR3 totals 13 residues. CDR3 coding DNA: TGTGCCAGCAGCCAAGTTTCATCCTACGAGCAGTACTTC. The encoded protein is CASSQVSSYEQYF.

J is TRBJ1-1 and V is TRBV11-2; no clear D. CDR1 is SGHAT, CDR2 FQNNGV, per germline. V was cut by 1 base and J by 0 bases, with 12 bases left in between. The CDR3 contains 16 residues. Written as DNA, the CDR3 is TGTGCCAGCAGCTTAGGTGGCAGTCCCTTGAACACTGAAGCTTTCTTT. Translating it yields CASSLGGSPLNTEAFF.

There are many counts of this clone. The CDR3 nucleotides are TGTGCCAGCACTCACGACCCGGGGTTCGGGACTGAAGCTTTCTTT. As protein: CASTHDPGFGTEAFF. The chain combines TRBV25-1 with TRBJ1-1, with D uncertain. CDR3 size: 15 residues. The germline V gene has CDR1 MGHDK and CDR2 SYGVNS. V was shortened by 7 bases and J by 5 bases, with 20 bases between the two germline ends.

The J gene is TRBJ1-6, the V gene TRBV7-2, with D perhaps TRBD1 (5 bases). The ends were cut back, 3 bases at V and 6 bases at J, with 15 bases in the middle. The CDR3 contains 16 residues. CDR1 SGHTA and CDR2 FQGNSA come from the germline V gene. In nucleotides, the CDR3 is TGTGCCAGCAGCTTTGGAGGGAGTGGGGGTAATTCACCCCTCCACTTT. Translating gives CASSFGGSGGNSPLHF.

The chain employs TRBV5-1 and TRBJ1-5; 10 bases agree with TRBD1. The CDR3 contains 16 residues. The V and J ends lost 4 bases and 6 bases, in that order; junction bases with no gene match: 10. Germline V CDR1 and CDR2: SGHRS, YFSETQ. The CDR3 bases are TGCGCCAGCAGCATCCGGCCGGGACAGGGGCCTCAGCCCCAGCATTTT. Translated, it gives CASSIRPGQGPQPQHF.

V gene TRBV6-5 combines with J gene TRBJ2-1; TRBD2 matches at 8 bases. From germline, CDR1 is MNHEY and CDR2 SVGAGI. CDR3 size: 13 residues. Trimming removed 6 bases from V and 7 bases from J; junction bases left unmatched: 5. The CDR3 DNA reads TGTGCCAGCAGCCCCGGGGGGGCAAATGAGCAGTTCTTC. Translation gives CASSPGGANEQFF.

CDR3: CASSLEGVFYGYTF. The CDR3 nucleotides read TGTGCCAGCAGCTTAGAAGGGGTATTCTATGGCTACACCTTC. The rearrangement joins TRBV7-9 to TRBJ1-2; D is possibly TRBD1 (5 bases). Per the germline V gene, CDR1 is SEHNR and CDR2 is FQNEAQ (reference sequence). Deletions cut 1 base from V and 4 bases from J, with 10 bases between. The CDR3 loop spans 14 amino acids.